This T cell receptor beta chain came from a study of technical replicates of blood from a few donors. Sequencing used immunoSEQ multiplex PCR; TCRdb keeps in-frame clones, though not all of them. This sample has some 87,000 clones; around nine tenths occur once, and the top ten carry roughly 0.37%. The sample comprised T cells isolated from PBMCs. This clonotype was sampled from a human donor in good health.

The CDR3 protein is CASSSGTGQHEQYF. In DNA, the CDR3 is TGTGCCAGCAGCTCCGGGACAGGGCAGCACGAGCAGTACTTC. This chain links TRBV7-2 with TRBJ2-7; 9 positions agree with TRBD1. Trimming cost V 4 bases and J 5 bases; bases outside gene matches: 6. The CDR3 is made up of 14 amino acids. Germline CDR1 is SGHTA and CDR2 is FQGNSA.